The sequence of this T cell receptor (beta chain) was determined in a study of control samples from healthy donors and cancer patients. V trimming: 5 bases; J trimming: 9 bases; junction bases outside the gene matches: 13. The CDR3 contains 15 residues. Germline assignment: CDR1 GTSNPN and CDR2 SVGIG (reference sequence). Profiled with immunoSEQ multiplex PCR; TCRdb holds only in-frame clones, not every one. The sample contains roughly 80,000 clones, around 92% of which appear only once. The sequenced sample was blood. The chain is built from TRBV30 and TRBJ1-6; 7 nucleotides agree with TRBD1. The receptor's source is an older woman in good health. The CDR3 is CAWDRQGGGGSPLHF. The CDR3 DNA is TGTGCCTGGGATAGACAGGGCGGGGGAGGTTCACCCCTCCACTTT.